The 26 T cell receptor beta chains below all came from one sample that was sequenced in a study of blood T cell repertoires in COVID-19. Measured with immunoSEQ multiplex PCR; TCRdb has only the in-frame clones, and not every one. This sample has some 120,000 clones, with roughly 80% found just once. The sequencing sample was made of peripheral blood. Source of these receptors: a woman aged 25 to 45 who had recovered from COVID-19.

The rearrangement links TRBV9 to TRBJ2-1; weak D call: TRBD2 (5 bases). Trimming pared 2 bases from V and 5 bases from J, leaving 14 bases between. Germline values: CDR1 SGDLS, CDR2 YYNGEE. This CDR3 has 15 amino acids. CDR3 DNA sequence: TGTGCCAGCAGCGTGTGGAACCGGGAAGACAATGAGCAGTTCTTC. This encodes CASSVWNREDNEQFF. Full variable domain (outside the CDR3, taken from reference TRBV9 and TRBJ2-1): DSGVTQTPKHLITATGQRVTLRCSPRSGDLSVYWYQQSLDQGLQFLIQYYNGEERAKGNILERFSAQQFPDLHSELNLSSLELGDSALYFCASSVWNREDNEQFFGPGTRLTVL.

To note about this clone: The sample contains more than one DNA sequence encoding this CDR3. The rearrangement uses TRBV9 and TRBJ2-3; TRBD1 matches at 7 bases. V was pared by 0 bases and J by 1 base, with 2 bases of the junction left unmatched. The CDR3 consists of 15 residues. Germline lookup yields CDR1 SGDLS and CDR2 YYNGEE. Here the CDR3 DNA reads TGTGCCAGCAGCGTAGGCCAGGGGGGCACAGATACGCAGTATTTT. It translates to CASSVGQGGTDTQYF.

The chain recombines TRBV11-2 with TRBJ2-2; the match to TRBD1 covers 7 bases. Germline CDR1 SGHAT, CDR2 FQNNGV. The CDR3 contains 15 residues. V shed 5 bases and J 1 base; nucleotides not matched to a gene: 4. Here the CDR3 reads CASSVRGQNTGELFF. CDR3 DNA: TGTGCCAGCAGCGTTAGGGGGCAGAACACCGGGGAGCTGTTTTTT.

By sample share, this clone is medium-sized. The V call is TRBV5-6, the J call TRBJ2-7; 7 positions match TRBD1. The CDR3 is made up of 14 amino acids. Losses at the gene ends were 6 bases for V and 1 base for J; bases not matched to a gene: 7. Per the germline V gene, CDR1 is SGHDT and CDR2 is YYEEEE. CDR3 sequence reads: CASTPGTDSYEQYF. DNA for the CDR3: TGTGCCAGCACTCCCGGGACAGATTCCTACGAGCAGTACTTC.

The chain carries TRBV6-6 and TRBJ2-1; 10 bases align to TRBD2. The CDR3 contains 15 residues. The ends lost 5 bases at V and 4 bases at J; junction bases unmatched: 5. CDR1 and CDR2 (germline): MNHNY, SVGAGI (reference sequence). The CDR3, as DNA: TGTGCCAGCAGTCTCCTAGCGGGAGAGTACAATGAGCAGTTCTTC. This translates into CASSLLAGEYNEQFF.

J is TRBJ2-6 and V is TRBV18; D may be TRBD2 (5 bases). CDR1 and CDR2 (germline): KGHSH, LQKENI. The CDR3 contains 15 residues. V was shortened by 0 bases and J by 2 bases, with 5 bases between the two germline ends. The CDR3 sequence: CASSPPRAGANVLTF. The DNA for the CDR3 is TGTGCCAGCTCACCACCGAGGGCTGGGGCCAACGTCCTGACTTTC.

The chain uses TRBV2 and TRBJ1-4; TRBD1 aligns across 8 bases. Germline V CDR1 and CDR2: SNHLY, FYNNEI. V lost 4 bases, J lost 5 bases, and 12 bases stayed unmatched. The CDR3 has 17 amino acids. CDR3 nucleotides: TGTGCCAGCAGTGGAGGACAGGGATACGATGGGAATGAAAAACTGTTTTTT. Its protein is CASSGGQGYDGNEKLFF.

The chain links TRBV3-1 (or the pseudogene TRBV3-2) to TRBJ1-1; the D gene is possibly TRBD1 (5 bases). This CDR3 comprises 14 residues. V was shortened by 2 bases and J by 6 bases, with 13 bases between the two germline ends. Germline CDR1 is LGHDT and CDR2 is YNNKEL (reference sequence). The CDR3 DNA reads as TGTGCCAGCAGCCAATTAGGGGAGGTTCCTGAAGCTTTCTTT. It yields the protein CASSQLGEVPEAFF.

The CDR3, as DNA: TGTGCCAGCAGCCAAGGAAGGGGGACATGGGACCATTCTGGGGCCAACGTCCTGACTTTC. Translating it yields CASSQGRGTWDHSGANVLTF. The rearrangement links TRBV3-1 (or the pseudogene TRBV3-2) to TRBJ2-6; possible D gene TRBD1, 6 bases. CDR1 is LGHDT and CDR2 is YNNKEL in the germline V gene (reference sequence). V was trimmed by 1 base and J by 1 base, leaving 20 bases between them. The CDR3 consists of 20 residues.

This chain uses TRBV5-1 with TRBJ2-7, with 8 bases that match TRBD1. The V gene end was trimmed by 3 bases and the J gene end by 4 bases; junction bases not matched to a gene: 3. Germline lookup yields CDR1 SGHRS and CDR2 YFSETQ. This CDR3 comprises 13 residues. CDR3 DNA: TGCGCCAGCAGCTGGGACAGGCCTTACGAGCAGTACTTC. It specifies CASSWDRPYEQYF.

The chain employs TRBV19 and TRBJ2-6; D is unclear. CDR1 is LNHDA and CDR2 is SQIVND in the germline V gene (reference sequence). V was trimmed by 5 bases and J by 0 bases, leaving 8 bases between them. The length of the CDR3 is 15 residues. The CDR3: CASSLGDSGANVLTF. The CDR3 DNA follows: TGTGCCAGTAGTTTAGGAGACTCTGGGGCCAACGTCCTGACTTTC.

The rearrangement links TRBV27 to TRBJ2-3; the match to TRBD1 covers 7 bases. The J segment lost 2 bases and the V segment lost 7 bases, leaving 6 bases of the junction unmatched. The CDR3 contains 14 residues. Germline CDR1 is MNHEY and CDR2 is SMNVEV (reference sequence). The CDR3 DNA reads TGTGCCAGCAAGACCGGGACAGCCACAGATACGCAGTATTTT. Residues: CASKTGTATDTQYF.

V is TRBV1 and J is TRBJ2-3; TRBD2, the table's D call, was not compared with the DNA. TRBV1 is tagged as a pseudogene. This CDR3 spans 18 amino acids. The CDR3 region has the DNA TGCACCAGCAGCCAAGTGTGTAGCGGGGGGACTTTCACAGATACGCAGTATTTT. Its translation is CTSSQVCSGGTFTDTQYF.

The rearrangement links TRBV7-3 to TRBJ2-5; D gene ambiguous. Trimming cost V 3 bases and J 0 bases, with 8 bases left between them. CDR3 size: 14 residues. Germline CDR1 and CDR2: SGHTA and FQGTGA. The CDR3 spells CASSLTGNQETQYF. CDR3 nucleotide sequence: TGTGCCAGCAGCTTGACTGGAAACCAAGAGACCCAGTACTTC.

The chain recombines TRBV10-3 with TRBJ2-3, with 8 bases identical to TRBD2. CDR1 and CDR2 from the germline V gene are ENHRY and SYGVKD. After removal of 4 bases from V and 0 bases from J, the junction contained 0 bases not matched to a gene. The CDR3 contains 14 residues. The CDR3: CAISGGRSTDTQYF. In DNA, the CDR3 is TGTGCCATCAGTGGCGGGAGGAGCACAGATACGCAGTATTTT.

CDR3 bases: TGTGCCAGCAGTAGCAGGGGTCCCTATGGCTACACCTTC. This encodes CASSSRGPYGYTF. V gene TRBV12-3 or TRBV12-4 combines with J gene TRBJ1-2, with a possible D match to TRBD1 (6 bases). The ends were cut back, 5 bases at V and 4 bases at J, with 11 bases in the middle. The CDR3 length is 13 residues.

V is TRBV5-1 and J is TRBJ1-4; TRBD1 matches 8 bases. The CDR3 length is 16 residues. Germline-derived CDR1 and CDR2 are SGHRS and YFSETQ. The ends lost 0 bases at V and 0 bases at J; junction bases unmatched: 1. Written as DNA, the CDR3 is TGCGCCAGCAGCTTGGAGGGACAGGCAACTAATGAAAAACTGTTTTTT. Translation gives CASSLEGQATNEKLFF.

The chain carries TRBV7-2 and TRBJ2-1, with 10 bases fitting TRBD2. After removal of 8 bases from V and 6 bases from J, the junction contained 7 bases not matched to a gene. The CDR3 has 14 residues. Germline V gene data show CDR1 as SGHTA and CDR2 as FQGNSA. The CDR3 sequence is CASRKREGRNEQFF. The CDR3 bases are TGTGCCAGCCGCAAGCGGGAGGGCCGCAATGAGCAGTTCTTC.

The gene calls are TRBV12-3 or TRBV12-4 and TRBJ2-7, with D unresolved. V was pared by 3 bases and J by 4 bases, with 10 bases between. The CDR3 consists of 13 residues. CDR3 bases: TGTGCCAGCAGTTTGGTCAGTCCTTACGAGCAGTACTTC. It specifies CASSLVSPYEQYF.

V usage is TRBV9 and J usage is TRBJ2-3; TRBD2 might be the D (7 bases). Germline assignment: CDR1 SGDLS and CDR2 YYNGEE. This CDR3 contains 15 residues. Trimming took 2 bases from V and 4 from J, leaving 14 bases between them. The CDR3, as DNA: TGTGCCAGCAGCGTTGGCGGGGGCTTCGCAGATACGCAGTATTTT. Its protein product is CASSVGGGFADTQYF.

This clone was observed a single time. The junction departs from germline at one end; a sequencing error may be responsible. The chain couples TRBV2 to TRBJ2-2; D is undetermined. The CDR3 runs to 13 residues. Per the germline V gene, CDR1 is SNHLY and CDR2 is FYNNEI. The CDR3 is CATSIQVAGELFF. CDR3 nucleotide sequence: TGTGCCACCAGTATCCAGGTAGCCGGGGAGCTGTTTTTT.

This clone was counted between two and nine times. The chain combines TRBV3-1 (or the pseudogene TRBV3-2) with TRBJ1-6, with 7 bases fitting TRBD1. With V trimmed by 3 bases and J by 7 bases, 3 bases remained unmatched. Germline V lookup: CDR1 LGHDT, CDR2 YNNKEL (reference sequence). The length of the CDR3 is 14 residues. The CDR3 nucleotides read TGTGCCAGCAGCCAGGGACAGTCAAATTCACCCCTCCACTTT. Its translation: CASSQGQSNSPLHF.

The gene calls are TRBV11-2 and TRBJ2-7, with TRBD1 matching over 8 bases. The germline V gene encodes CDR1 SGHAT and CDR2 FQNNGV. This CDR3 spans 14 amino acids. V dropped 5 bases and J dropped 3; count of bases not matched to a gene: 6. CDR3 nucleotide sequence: TGTGCCAGCAGCCACACCGGACAGGGCTACGAGCAGTACTTC. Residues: CASSHTGQGYEQYF. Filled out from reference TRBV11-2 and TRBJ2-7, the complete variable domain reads EAGVAQSPRYKIIEKRQSVAFWCNPISGHATLYWYQQILGQGPKLLIQFQNNGVVDDSQLPKDRFSAERLKGVDSTLKIQPAKLEDSAVYLCASSHTGQGYEQYFGPGTRLTVT.

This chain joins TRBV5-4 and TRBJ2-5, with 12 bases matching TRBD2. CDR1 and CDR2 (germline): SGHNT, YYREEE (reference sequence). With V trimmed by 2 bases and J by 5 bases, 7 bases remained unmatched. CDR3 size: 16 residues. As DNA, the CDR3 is TGTGCCAGCAGCTTACTAGCGGGGGGTGGGTTGGAGACCCAGTACTTC. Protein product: CASSLLAGGGLETQYF.

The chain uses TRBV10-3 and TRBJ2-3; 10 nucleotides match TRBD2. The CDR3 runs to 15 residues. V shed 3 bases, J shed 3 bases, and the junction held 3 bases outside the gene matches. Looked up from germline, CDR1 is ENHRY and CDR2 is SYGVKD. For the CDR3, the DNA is TGTGCCATCAGTGACAGCGGGGGGGCAACAGATACGCAGTATTTT. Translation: CAISDSGGATDTQYF.

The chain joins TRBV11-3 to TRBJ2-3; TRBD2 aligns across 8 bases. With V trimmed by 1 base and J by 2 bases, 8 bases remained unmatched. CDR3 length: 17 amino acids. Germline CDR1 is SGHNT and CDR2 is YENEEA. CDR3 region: CASSLAGRAGVTDTQYF. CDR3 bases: TGTGCCAGCAGCTTAGCCGGGAGGGCCGGAGTCACAGATACGCAGTATTTT.